Shown below are 22 T cell receptor beta chains from a single sample sequenced in a study of blood T cell repertoires in COVID-19. Only in-frame clones appear in the TCRdb table, and some are missing; sequencing was by immunoSEQ multiplex PCR. Among some 300,000 clones listed, approximately 89% were seen once. Sequencing was done on a sample of PBMCs or T cells enriched from blood (not recorded which). Receptor source: a woman aged 25 to 39 who had recovered from COVID-19.

The chain couples TRBV11-3 to TRBJ2-2; D unclear. The CDR3 spans 16 residues. Trimming cost V 4 bases and J 1 base, with 13 bases left between them. Per the germline V gene, CDR1 is SGHNT and CDR2 is YENEEA. CDR3 sequence: CASSSPETGNTGELFF. DNA of the CDR3: TGTGCCAGCAGCTCCCCCGAGACGGGGAACACCGGGGAGCTGTTTTTT. The full variable domain, in which reference TRBV11-3 and TRBJ2-2 provide the parts outside the CDR3, is EAGVVQSPRYKIIEKKQPVAFWCNPISGHNTLYWYLQNLGQGPELLIRYENEEAVDDSQLPKDRFSAERLKGVDSTLKIQPAELGDSAVYLCASSSPETGNTGELFFGEGSRLTVL.

Here the CDR3 reads CASSRTGDSEKLFF. The DNA of the CDR3 is TGTGCCAGCAGCCGTACGGGGGATAGTGAAAAACTGTTTTTT. The chain recombines TRBV7-2 with TRBJ1-4, with D tentatively TRBD1 (5 bases). CDR1 is SGHTA, CDR2 FQGNSA, per germline. V was pared by 5 bases and J by 7 bases, with 14 bases between. This CDR3 is built from 14 residues.

The chain combines TRBV5-6 with TRBJ1-5; D uncertain. Germline CDR1 and CDR2: SGHDT and YYEEEE. This CDR3 has 15 amino acids. Trimming stripped 0 bases from V and 1 base from J, with 8 bases between. This CDR3 is CASSLATVSNQPQHF. The CDR3 DNA sequence: TGTGCCAGCAGCTTGGCAACGGTAAGCAATCAGCCCCAGCATTTT.

The DNA for the CDR3 is TGTGCCAGCAGTTTGAGGACTAGCGACTTTTGGTACTTC. Translation gives CASSLRTSDFWYF. The rearrangement uses TRBV28 and TRBJ2-7, with TRBD2 identical over 9 bases. The CDR3 covers 13 residues. V lost 3 bases, J lost 12 bases, and 9 bases stayed unmatched. Germline assignment: CDR1 MDHEN and CDR2 SYDVKM.

This chain links TRBV6-5 with TRBJ1-2; TRBD1 agrees at 8 bases. In germline, CDR1 is MNHEY, CDR2 SVGAGI. The CDR3 is made up of 14 amino acids. Trimming cost V 5 bases and J 6 bases; bases outside gene matches: 8. DNA for the CDR3: TGTGCCAGCAGTCTACAGGGGGAGGGCGATGGCTACACCTTC. Amino acid sequence: CASSLQGEGDGYTF.

This clone was picked up a small number of times. V gene TRBV7-9 combines with J gene TRBJ1-3; no clear D. The CDR3 has 13 amino acids. Germline CDR1 reads SEHNR; CDR2 reads FQNEAQ (reference sequence). V gave up 6 bases and J gave up 0 bases, with 6 bases separating them. The DNA of the CDR3 is TGTGCCAGCAGGGGGAGCTCTGGAAACACCATATATTTT. Its protein product is CASRGSSGNTIYF.

This clone was observed a single time. The chain carries TRBV18 and TRBJ2-7; TRBD1 matches at 9 bases. V lost 6 bases to trimming and J lost 2 bases; unmatched junction nucleotides: 8. The CDR3 extends over 15 amino acids. The germline V gene encodes CDR1 KGHSH and CDR2 LQKENI. The CDR3 here is CASSQGTGRTYEQYF. CDR3 DNA: TGTGCCAGCTCCCAAGGGACAGGGCGAACCTACGAGCAGTACTTC.

This chain links TRBV9 with TRBJ2-1; TRBD2 agrees at 10 bases. CDR1 and CDR2 from the germline V gene are SGDLS and YYNGEE. There are 16 residues in the CDR3. Losses at the gene ends were 0 bases for V and 4 bases for J; bases not matched to a gene: 4. CDR3 region: CASSVVASGGYNEQFF. The CDR3 DNA is TGTGCCAGCAGCGTAGTAGCTAGCGGGGGATACAATGAGCAGTTCTTC.

Only a few counts were recorded for this clone. V gene TRBV11-3 combines with J gene TRBJ1-1; 7 nucleotides line up with TRBD1. V was clipped by 2 bases and J by 5 bases; unmatched bases: 2. The CDR3 length is 13 residues. The V gene's germline CDR1 is SGHNT and CDR2 YENEEA. The CDR3 nucleotides are TGTGCCAGCAGCTTACAGGGGGGAACTGAAGCTTTCTTT. Its translation is CASSLQGGTEAFF.

The V call is TRBV3-1 (or the pseudogene TRBV3-2), the J call TRBJ2-7; 8 nucleotides align to TRBD1. Germline V lookup: CDR1 LGHDT, CDR2 YNNKEL (reference sequence). This CDR3 spans 14 amino acids. Trimming at V came to 2 bases and at J to 5 bases, leaving 5 bases not matched to a gene. CDR3 region: CASSQLGTGNEQYF. The CDR3 DNA reads as TGTGCCAGCAGCCAACTAGGGACAGGAAACGAGCAGTACTTC.

The chain is built from TRBV19 and TRBJ1-2; 7 nucleotides agree with TRBD1. V lost 2 bases to trimming and J lost 4 bases; unmatched junction nucleotides: 4. The CDR3 sequence is 14 residues long. Germline V gene data show CDR1 as LNHDA and CDR2 as SQIVND (reference sequence). The CDR3 reads CASSISGTAYGYTF. The CDR3 DNA reads TGTGCCAGTAGTATATCAGGGACAGCCTATGGCTACACCTTC. The variable domain in full, completed from reference TRBV19 and TRBJ1-2, reads DGGITQSPKYLFRKEGQNVTLSCEQNLNHDAMYWYRQDPGQGLRLIYYSQIVNDFQKGDIAEGYSVSREKKESFPLTVTSAQKNPTAFYLCASSISGTAYGYTFGSGTRLTVV.

This clone was found once. The CDR3 nucleotides read TGTGCCAGCTCACCATTAGGAGGAGCTGCAGAGACCCAGTACTTC. The encoded protein is CASSPLGGAAETQYF. The chain is built from TRBV18 and TRBJ2-5; D may be TRBD2 (5 bases). Trimming took off 2 bases at V and 4 bases at J, with 14 bases between the two ends. The germline V gene has CDR1 KGHSH and CDR2 LQKENI. The length of the CDR3 is 15 residues.

This chain connects TRBV5-1 to TRBJ2-3; possible D gene TRBD2, 6 bases. Germline V gene data show CDR1 as SGHRS and CDR2 as YFSETQ. The CDR3 is 13 amino acids. Trimming pared 4 bases from V and 5 bases from J, leaving 11 bases between. The CDR3 protein is CASSQPGGDTQYF. Written as DNA, the CDR3 is TGCGCCAGCAGCCAACCCGGGGGAGATACGCAGTATTTT.

V is TRBV4-1 and J is TRBJ1-2, with unresolved D. The CDR3 consists of 15 residues. V was pared by 1 base and J by 1 base, with 10 bases between. CDR1 is MGHRA, CDR2 YSYEKL, per germline. The CDR3 coding sequence is TGCGCCAGCAGCCAAGTAACTAGATTTAACTATGGCTACACCTTC. The encoded protein is CASSQVTRFNYGYTF.

Note on this clone: In the same sample, other DNA sequences code for this CDR3. The chain is built from TRBV5-4 and TRBJ2-5, with D unresolved. Deletions cut 2 bases from V and 4 bases from J, with 3 bases between. The CDR3 loop spans 11 amino acids. Germline V gene lookup returns CDR1 SGHNT and CDR2 YYREEE (reference sequence). CDR3 region: CASSFRETQYF. The DNA for the CDR3 is TGTGCCAGCAGCTTCCGAGAGACCCAGTACTTC.

This chain connects TRBV3-1 (or the pseudogene TRBV3-2) to TRBJ2-1, with D possibly matching TRBD1 (6 bases). Germline CDR1 is LGHDT and CDR2 is YNNKEL (reference sequence). The CDR3 sequence is 13 residues long. Trimming shortened V by 0 bases and J by 10 bases, and 10 bases separated the two germline ends. This CDR3 is CASSQERGREQFF. The CDR3 DNA follows: TGTGCCAGCAGCCAAGAAAGGGGGAGAGAGCAGTTCTTC.

This clone appeared once. This chain joins TRBV2 and TRBJ1-2; TRBD1 agrees at 9 bases. The CDR3 spans 12 residues. V was clipped by 7 bases and J by 8 bases; unmatched bases: 5. In germline, CDR1 is SNHLY, CDR2 FYNNEI. The CDR3 protein is CASTPGTGGYTF. The CDR3 coding sequence is TGTGCCAGCACGCCCGGGACAGGGGGCTACACCTTC.

The chain employs TRBV11-2 and TRBJ1-1; no definite D call. CDR3 size: 14 residues. V gave up 5 bases and J gave up 1 base, with 11 bases separating them. CDR1 is SGHAT, CDR2 FQNNGV, per germline. CDR3 loop: CASSQSLENTEAFF. Written as DNA, the CDR3 is TGTGCCAGCAGCCAAAGTCTAGAGAACACTGAAGCTTTCTTT.

This clone was observed once. Compared with germline, one end of the junction differs, possibly owing to a read error. The CDR3 DNA reads TGTGCCAGCAGCTTATCGACCGGGACAGCATCTTTT. This codes for CASSLSTGTASF. The V call is TRBV7-9, the J call TRBJ1-4; 7 bases are a match to TRBD1. The CDR3 totals 12 residues. Germline assignment: CDR1 SEHNR and CDR2 FQNEAQ (reference sequence). Full variable domain (rest looked up from reference TRBV7-9 and TRBJ1-4): DTGVSQNPRHKITKRGQNVTFRCDPISEHNRLYWYRQTLGQGPEFLTYFQNEAQLEKSRLLSDRFSAERPKGSFSTLEIQRTEQGDSAMYLCASSLSTGTASFGSGTQLSVL.

V is TRBV9 and J is TRBJ2-1; 8 bases match TRBD2. V trimming: 3 bases; J trimming: 8 bases; junction bases outside the gene matches: 13. The CDR3 contains 16 residues. CDR1 and CDR2 (germline): SGDLS, YYNGEE. The CDR3 spells CASSAHPGLEGYEQFF. The CDR3 nucleotides read TGTGCCAGCAGCGCCCACCCGGGACTAGAGGGATATGAGCAGTTCTTC.

The chain couples TRBV15 to TRBJ2-1, with 8 bases matching TRBD1. Looked up from germline, CDR1 is LNHNV and CDR2 is YYDKDF (reference sequence). The CDR3 sequence is 16 residues long. Trimming took 4 bases from V and 1 from J; bases not matched to a gene: 6. In DNA, the CDR3 is TGTGCCACCAGCACCTCAGGGGGCGGTTCCTACAATGAGCAGTTCTTC. Residues: CATSTSGGGSYNEQFF.

DNA for the CDR3: TGCGCCAGCAGCCCCAGACTGATCTATGGCTACACCTTC. It specifies CASSPRLIYGYTF. The chain has TRBV5-1 and TRBJ1-2; D is unresolved. With 4 bases removed from V and 4 bases from J, the gap between germline ends came to 11 bases. Germline-derived CDR1 and CDR2 are SGHRS and YFSETQ. The CDR3 extends over 13 amino acids.